Below, 13 T cell receptor beta chains from the same sample are listed, as sequenced in a study of neurological immune-mediated disorders. TCRdb re-derived calls from the 5' RACE reads in MiXCR, one entry per CDR3 protein. The data contain around 69,000 distinct CDR3 sequences, 3% to 3.5% of them singletons. The sequencing sample was made of PBMCs. These receptors were taken from a middle-aged man with multiple sclerosis.

There are a few counts of this clonotype. The gene calls are TRBV6-5 and TRBJ2-3; 10 nucleotides agree with TRBD2. The CDR3 loop spans 16 amino acids. The ends lost 0 bases at V and 5 bases at J; junction bases unmatched: 5. CDR1 and CDR2 (germline): MNHEY, SVGAGI. For the CDR3, the DNA is TGTGCCAGCAGTTACTCTCCATTAGCGGGAGGAGATACGCAGTATTTT. Protein: CASSYSPLAGGDTQYF.

The J gene is TRBJ2-5, the V gene TRBV12-3 or TRBV12-4; D may match TRBD1 or TRBD2 (5 bases each). Trimming pared 3 bases from V and 5 bases from J, leaving 10 bases between. This CDR3 contains 13 residues. The DNA for the CDR3 is TGTGCCAGCAGTTTCGGGGACCCGGAGACCCAGTACTTC. This encodes CASSFGDPETQYF.

This clonotype was observed a handful of times. A junction end diverges from the germline sequence, so it may reflect a read error. The gene calls are TRBV5-1 and TRBJ2-1; D may match TRBD1 or TRBD2 (6 bases each). The CDR3 is 15 residues long. Germline V CDR1 and CDR2: SGHRS, YFSETQ. CDR3 sequence (DNA): TGCGCCAGCAGGCTGGGGGGCAGCTCCTACAATGAGCAGTTATTC. It translates to CASRLGGSSYNEQLF.

This clonotype was detected many times. The chain recombines TRBV5-1 with TRBJ2-3; TRBD2 aligns across 12 bases. CDR1 is SGHRS and CDR2 is YFSETQ in the germline V gene. This CDR3 contains 14 residues. Trimming at V came to 2 bases and at J to 6 bases, leaving 1 base not matched to a gene. The CDR3 nucleotides are TGCGCCAGCAGCTTCGGGACTAGCGGGGATACGCAGTATTTT. Translating it yields CASSFGTSGDTQYF.

This clonotype was detected many times. The CDR3 is CSARAGTGASYGYTF. CDR3 nucleotide sequence: TGCAGTGCTAGAGCCGGGACAGGCGCTTCCTATGGCTACACCTTC. The rearrangement uses TRBV20-1 and TRBJ1-2, with TRBD1 matching over 8 bases. Germline V gene data show CDR1 as DFQATT and CDR2 as SNEGSKA (reference sequence). The J segment lost 4 bases and the V segment lost 1 base, leaving 8 bases of the junction unmatched. The CDR3 sequence is 15 residues long.

There are many counts of this clonotype. The chain carries TRBV12-3 or TRBV12-4 and TRBJ1-5; perhaps TRBD1 as D (5 bases). Trimming shortened V by 3 bases and J by 3 bases, and 12 bases separated the two germline ends. The CDR3 totals 15 residues. CDR3 bases: TGTGCCAGCAGTTTCCAGGGCAAGGACAATCAGCCCCAGCATTTT. This codes for CASSFQGKDNQPQHF.

This clonotype appeared many times. The genes are TRBV5-1 and TRBJ2-3; 13 nucleotides line up with TRBD2. V lost 4 bases and J lost 6; bases outside the gene matches: 8. This CDR3 contains 16 residues. In germline, CDR1 is SGHRS, CDR2 YFSETQ. The CDR3 loop is CASSPITSGGADTQYF. The CDR3 nucleotides are TGCGCCAGCAGCCCGATAACTAGCGGGGGGGCCGATACGCAGTATTTT.

This clonotype has ten or more counts. The chain combines TRBV7-2 with TRBJ2-5; D unclear. Trimming shortened V by 5 bases and J by 0 bases, and 4 bases separated the two germline ends. The germline V gene has CDR1 SGHTA and CDR2 FQGNSA. The CDR3 is made up of 12 amino acids. The CDR3 DNA reads as TGTGCCAGCAGCCGCTACCAAGAGACCCAGTACTTC. Residues: CASSRYQETQYF.

This clonotype was picked up many times. The chain links TRBV20-1 to TRBJ1-5; 7 bases map to TRBD1. V was clipped by 6 bases and J by 4 bases; unmatched bases: 6. Germline lookup yields CDR1 DFQATT and CDR2 SNEGSKA (reference sequence). This CDR3 has 13 residues. CDR3 coding DNA: TGCAGTGCCCCAGAACAGGGGAATCAGCCCCAGCATTTT. Translating it yields CSAPEQGNQPQHF.

This sequence joins TRBV27 and TRBJ1-1; tentative D call: TRBD1 (5 bases). Trimming cost V 4 bases and J 6 bases, with 27 bases left between them. The CDR3 loop spans 18 amino acids. Germline CDR1 MNHEY, CDR2 SMNVEV (reference sequence). CDR3 protein: CASSSPPQAGQGFAEAFF. The CDR3 bases are TGTGCCAGCAGTTCCCCCCCACAGGCCGGGCAGGGATTCGCTGAAGCTTTCTTT.

This clonotype was recorded at least ten times. The chain links TRBV5-1 to TRBJ1-2; the match to TRBD1 covers 9 bases. Trimming removed 0 bases from V and 8 bases from J; junction bases left unmatched: 5. There are 14 residues in the CDR3. Germline V gene sequence: CDR1 SGHRS, CDR2 YFSETQ. The CDR3: CASSLVGTGSGYTF. For the CDR3, the DNA is TGCGCCAGCAGCTTGGTTGGGACAGGGTCGGGCTACACCTTC.

In this sample, this clonotype turned up many times. The chain recombines TRBV6-5 with TRBJ2-2, with TRBD1 as a possible D gene (5 bases). The CDR3 length is 16 residues. Germline V gives CDR1 MNHEY, CDR2 SVGAGI. Trimming removed 8 bases from V and 1 base from J, with 17 bases in between. The CDR3: CASVNRRQGNTGELFF. The CDR3 DNA reads TGTGCCAGCGTTAACCGGCGCCAGGGGAACACCGGGGAGCTGTTTTTT.

This clonotype was found many times. The genes are TRBV9 and TRBJ2-3; D is perhaps TRBD1 (5 bases). This CDR3 region has 15 residues. V was pared by 2 bases and J by 2 bases, with 12 bases between. CDR1 SGDLS and CDR2 YYNGEE come from the germline V gene. CDR3 nucleotides: TGTGCCAGCAGCGTTGGGGCGGCATACACAGATACGCAGTATTTT. Amino acid sequence: CASSVGAAYTDTQYF.